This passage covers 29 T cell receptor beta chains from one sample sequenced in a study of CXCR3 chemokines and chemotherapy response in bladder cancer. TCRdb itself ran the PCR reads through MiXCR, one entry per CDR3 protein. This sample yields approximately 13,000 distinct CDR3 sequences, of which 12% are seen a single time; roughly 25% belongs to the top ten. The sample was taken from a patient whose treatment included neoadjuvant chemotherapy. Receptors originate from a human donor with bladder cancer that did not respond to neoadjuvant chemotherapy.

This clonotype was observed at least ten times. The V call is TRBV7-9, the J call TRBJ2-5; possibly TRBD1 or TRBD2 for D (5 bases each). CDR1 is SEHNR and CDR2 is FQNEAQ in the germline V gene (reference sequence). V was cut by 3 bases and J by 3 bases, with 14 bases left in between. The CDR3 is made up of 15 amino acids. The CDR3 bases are TGTGCCAGCAGCTTCGGCATGGTGGGGGAAGAGACCCAGTACTTC. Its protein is CASSFGMVGEETQYF.

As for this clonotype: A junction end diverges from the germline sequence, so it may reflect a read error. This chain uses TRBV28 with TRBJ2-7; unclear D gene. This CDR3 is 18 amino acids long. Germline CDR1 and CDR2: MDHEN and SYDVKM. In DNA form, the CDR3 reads TGTGCCAGCAGACGCCCTTCTGTAGAGAGAATAAGCTCCTACGAGCGGTACTTC. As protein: CASRRPSVERISSYERYF.

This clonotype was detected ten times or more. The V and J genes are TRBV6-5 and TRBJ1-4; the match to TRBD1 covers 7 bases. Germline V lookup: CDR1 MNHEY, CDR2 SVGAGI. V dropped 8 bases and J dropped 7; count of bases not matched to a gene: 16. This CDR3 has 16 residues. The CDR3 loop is CASGPGQPSSVEKLFF. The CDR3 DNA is TGTGCCAGCGGCCCGGGACAGCCTTCGTCAGTTGAAAAACTGTTTTTT.

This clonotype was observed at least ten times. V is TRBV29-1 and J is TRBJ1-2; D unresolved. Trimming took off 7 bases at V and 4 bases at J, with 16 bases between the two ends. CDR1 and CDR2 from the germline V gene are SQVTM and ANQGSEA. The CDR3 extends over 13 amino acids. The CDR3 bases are TGCAGCGCTGGGGTCCTGGATGTCTATGGCTACACCTTC. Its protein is CSAGVLDVYGYTF. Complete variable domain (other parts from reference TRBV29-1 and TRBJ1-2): SAVISQKPSRDICQRGTSLTIQCQVDSQVTMMFWYRQQPGQSLTLIATANQGSEATYESGFVIDKFPISRPNLTFSTLTVSNMSPEDSSIYLCSAGVLDVYGYTFGSGTRLTVV.

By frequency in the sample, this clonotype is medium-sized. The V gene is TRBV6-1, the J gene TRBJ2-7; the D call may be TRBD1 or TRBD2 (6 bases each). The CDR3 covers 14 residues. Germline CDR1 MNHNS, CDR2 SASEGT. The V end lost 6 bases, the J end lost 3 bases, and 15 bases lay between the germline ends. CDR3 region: CASRALRGDYEQYF. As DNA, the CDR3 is TGTGCCAGCAGGGCCCTTAGGGGGGACTACGAGCAGTACTTC.

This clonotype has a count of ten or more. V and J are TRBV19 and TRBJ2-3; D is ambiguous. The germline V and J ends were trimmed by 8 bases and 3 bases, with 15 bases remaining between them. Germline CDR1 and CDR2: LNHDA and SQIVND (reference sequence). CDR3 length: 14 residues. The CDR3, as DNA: TGTGCCAGTTCGGGCCAGCTAGGTACAGATACGCAGTATTTT. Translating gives CASSGQLGTDTQYF.

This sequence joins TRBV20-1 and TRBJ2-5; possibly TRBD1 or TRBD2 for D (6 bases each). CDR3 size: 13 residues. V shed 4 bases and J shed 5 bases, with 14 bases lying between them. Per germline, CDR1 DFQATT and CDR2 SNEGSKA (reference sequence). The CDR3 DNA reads TGCAGTGCTACCTTTAGAGGGGGGGAGACCCAGTACTTC. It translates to CSATFRGGETQYF.

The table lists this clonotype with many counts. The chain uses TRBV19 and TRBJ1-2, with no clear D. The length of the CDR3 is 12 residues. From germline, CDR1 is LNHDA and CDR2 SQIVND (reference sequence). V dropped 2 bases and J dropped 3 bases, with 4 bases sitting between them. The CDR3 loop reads CASSIRDYGYTF. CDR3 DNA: TGTGCCAGTAGTATAAGGGACTATGGCTACACCTTC.

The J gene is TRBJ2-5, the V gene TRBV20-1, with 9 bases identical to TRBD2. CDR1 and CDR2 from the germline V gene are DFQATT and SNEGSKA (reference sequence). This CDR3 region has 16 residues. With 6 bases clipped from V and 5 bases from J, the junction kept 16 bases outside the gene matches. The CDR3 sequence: CSAPGTAGGLRETQYF. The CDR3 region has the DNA TGCAGTGCCCCCGGAACAGCGGGAGGCCTGCGGGAGACCCAGTACTTC.

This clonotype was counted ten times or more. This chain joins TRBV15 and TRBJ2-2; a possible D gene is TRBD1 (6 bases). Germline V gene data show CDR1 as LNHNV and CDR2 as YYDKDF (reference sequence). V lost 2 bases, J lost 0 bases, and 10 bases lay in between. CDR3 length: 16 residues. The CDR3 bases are TGTGCCACCAGCAGACCCGGGACATCGAACACCGGGGAGCTGTTTTTT. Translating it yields CATSRPGTSNTGELFF.

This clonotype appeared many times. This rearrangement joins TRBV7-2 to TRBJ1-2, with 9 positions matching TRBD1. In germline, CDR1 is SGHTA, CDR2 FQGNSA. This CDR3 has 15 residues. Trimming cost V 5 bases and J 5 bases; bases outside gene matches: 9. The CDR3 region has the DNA TGTGCCAGCAGCCTCCAACAGGGGGCAGGATATGGCTACACCTTC. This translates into CASSLQQGAGYGYTF.

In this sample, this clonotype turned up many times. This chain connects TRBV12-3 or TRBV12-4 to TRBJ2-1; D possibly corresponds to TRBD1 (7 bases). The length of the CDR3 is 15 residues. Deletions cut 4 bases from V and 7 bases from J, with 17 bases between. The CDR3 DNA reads TGTGCCAGCAGTTGGGGGGCACAGGGGTGGAATGAGCAGTTCTTC. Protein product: CASSWGAQGWNEQFF.

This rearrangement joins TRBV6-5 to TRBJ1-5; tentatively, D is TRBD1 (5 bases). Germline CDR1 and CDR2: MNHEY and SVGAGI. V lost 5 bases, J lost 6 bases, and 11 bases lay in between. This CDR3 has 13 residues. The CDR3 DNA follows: TGTGCCAGCAGTAGCCATAGGGGTCAGCCCCAGCATTTT. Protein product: CASSSHRGQPQHF.

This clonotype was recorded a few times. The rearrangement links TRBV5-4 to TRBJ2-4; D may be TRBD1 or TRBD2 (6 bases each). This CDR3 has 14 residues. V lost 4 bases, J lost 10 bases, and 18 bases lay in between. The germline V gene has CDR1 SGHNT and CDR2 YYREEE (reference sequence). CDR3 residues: CASSPTTGAGIQYF. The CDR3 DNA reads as TGTGCCAGCAGCCCCACGACGGGGGCAGGGATTCAGTACTTC.

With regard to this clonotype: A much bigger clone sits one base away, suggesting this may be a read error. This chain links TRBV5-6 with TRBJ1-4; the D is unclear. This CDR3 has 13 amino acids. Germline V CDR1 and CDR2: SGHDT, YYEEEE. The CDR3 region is CTSSLGSREKLFF. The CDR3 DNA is TGTACCAGCAGCTTGGGATCCCGTGAAAAACTGTTTTTT. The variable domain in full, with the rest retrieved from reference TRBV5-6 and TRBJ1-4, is DAGVTQSPTHLIKTRGQQVTLRCSPKSGHDTVSWYQQALGQGPQFIFQYYEEEERQRGNFPDRFSGHQFPNYSSELNVNALLLGDSALYLCTSSLGSREKLFFGSGTQLSVL.

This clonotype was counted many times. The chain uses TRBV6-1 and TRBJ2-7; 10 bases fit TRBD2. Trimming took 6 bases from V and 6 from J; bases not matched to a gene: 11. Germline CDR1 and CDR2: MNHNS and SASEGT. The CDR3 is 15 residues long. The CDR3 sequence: CASSERRLAGAEQYF. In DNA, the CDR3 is TGTGCCAGCAGCGAAAGGAGGCTAGCGGGAGCCGAGCAGTACTTC.

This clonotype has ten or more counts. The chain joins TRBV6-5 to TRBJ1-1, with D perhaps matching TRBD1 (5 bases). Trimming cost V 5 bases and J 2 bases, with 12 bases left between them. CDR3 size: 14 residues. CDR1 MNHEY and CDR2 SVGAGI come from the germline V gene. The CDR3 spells CASSLGPINTEAFF. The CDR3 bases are TGTGCCAGCAGTCTGGGACCCATTAACACTGAAGCTTTCTTT.

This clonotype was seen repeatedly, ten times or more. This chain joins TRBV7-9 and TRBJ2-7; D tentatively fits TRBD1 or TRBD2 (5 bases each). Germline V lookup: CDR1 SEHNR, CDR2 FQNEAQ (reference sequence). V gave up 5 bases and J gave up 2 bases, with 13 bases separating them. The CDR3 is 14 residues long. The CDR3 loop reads CASSLRDGAYEQYF. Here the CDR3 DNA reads TGTGCCAGCAGCCTTCGGGACGGTGCCTACGAGCAGTACTTC.

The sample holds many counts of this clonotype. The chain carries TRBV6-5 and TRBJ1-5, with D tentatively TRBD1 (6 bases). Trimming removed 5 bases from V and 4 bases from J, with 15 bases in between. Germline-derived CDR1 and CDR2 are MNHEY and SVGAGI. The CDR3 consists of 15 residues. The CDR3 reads CASSRTKGGNQPQHF. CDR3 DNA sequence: TGTGCCAGCAGTCGAACAAAAGGGGGGAATCAGCCCCAGCATTTT.

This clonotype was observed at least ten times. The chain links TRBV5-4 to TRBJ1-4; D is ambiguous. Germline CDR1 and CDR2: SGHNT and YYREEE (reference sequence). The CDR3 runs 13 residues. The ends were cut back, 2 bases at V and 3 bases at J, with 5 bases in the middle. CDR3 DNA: TGTGCCAGCAGCTTCAGTTCTAATGAAAAACTGTTTTTT. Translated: CASSFSSNEKLFF.

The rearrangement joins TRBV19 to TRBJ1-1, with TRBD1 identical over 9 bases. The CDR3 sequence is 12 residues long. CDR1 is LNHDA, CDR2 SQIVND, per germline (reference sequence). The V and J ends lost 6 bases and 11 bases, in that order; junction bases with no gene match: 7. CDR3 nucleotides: TGTGCCAGTAGCATGGGGGACAGGGTCGCTTTCTTT. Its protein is CASSMGDRVAFF.

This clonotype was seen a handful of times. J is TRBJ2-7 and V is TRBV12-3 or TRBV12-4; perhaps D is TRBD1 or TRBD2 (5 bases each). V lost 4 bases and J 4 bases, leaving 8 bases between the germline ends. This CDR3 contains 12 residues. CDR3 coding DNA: TGTGCCAGCAGTTGGGGGAGTTACGAGCAGTACTTC. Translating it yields CASSWGSYEQYF.

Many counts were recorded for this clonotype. The chain's CDR3 is CASSIMADSNQPQHF. CDR3 DNA: TGTGCCAGTAGTATTATGGCAGATAGCAATCAGCCCCAGCATTTT. The chain has TRBV19 and TRBJ1-5; D gene ambiguous. V was cut by 3 bases and J by 0 bases, with 9 bases left in between. The V gene's germline CDR1 is LNHDA and CDR2 SQIVND (reference sequence). This CDR3 is built from 15 residues.

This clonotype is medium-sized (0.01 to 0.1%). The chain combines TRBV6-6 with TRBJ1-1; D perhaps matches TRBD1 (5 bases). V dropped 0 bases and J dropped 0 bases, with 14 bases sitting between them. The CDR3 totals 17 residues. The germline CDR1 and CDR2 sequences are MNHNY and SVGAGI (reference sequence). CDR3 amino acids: CASSYSIRQGMNTEAFF. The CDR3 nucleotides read TGTGCCAGCAGTTACTCGATACGGCAGGGTATGAACACTGAAGCTTTCTTT.

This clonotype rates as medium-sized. The CDR3 sequence is CATSDQNYNEQFF. For the CDR3, the DNA is TGTGCCACCAGTGATCAGAACTACAATGAGCAGTTCTTC. This chain uses TRBV24-1 with TRBJ2-1; D unresolved. The germline gives CDR1 KGHDR, CDR2 SFDVKD. The V gene lost 3 bases and the J gene lost 3 bases, with 5 bases spanning the gap. This CDR3 has 13 amino acids.

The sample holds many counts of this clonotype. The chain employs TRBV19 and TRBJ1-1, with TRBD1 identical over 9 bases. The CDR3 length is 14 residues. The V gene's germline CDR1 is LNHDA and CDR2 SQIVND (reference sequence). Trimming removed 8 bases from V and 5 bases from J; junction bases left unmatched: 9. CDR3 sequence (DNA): TGTGCCAGTGTTACAGGGGGCAGTGAGACTGAAGCTTTCTTT. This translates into CASVTGGSETEAFF. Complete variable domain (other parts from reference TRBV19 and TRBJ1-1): DGGITQSPKYLFRKEGQNVTLSCEQNLNHDAMYWYRQDPGQGLRLIYYSQIVNDFQKGDIAEGYSVSREKKESFPLTVTSAQKNPTAFYLCASVTGGSETEAFFGQGTRLTVV.

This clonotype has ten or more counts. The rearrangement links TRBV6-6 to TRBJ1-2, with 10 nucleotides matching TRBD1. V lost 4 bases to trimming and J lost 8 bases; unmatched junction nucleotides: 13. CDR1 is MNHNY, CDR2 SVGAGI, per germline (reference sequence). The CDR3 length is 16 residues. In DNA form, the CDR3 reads TGTGCCAGCAGTTGGGACAGGGGTAAGAGCACGGAAGGCTACACCTTC. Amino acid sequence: CASSWDRGKSTEGYTF.

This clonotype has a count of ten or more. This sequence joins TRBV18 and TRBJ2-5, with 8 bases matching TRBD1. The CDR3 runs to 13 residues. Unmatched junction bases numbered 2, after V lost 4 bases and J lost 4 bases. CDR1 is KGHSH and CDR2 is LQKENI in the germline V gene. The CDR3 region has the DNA TGTGCCAGCTCACGGACAGGGCCAGAGACCCAGTACTTC. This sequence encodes CASSRTGPETQYF. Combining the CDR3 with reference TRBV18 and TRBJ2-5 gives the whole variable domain NAGVMQNPRHLVRRRGQEARLRCSPMKGHSHVYWYRQLPEEGLKFMVYLQKENIIDESGMPKERFSAEFPKEGPSILRIQQVVRGDSAAYFCASSRTGPETQYFGPGTRLLVL.

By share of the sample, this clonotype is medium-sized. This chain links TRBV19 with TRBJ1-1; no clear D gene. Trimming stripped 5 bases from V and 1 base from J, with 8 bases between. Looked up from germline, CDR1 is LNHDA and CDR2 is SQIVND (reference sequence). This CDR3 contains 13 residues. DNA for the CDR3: TGTGCCAGTAGTCAGGAGGCGAACACTGAAGCTTTCTTT. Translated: CASSQEANTEAFF.